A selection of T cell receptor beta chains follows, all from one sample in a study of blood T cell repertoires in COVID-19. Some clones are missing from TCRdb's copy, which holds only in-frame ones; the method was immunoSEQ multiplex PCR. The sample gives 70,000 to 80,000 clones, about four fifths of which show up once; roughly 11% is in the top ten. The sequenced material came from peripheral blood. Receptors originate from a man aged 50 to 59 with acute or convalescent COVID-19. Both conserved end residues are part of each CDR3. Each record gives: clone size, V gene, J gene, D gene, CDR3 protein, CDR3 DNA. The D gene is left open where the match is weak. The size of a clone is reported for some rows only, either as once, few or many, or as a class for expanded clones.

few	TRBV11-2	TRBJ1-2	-	CASSLGGLGYTF	TGTGCCAGCAGCTTAGGCGGGCTTGGCTACACCTTC
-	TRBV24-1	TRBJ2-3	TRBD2	CATSEPGLAGGYTQYF	TGTGCCACCAGTGAGCCGGGACTAGCGGGAGGATATACGCAGTATTTT
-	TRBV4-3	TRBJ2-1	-	CASSQEMSSYNEQFF	TGCGCCAGCAGCCAAGAAATGAGCTCCTACAATGAGCAGTTCTTC
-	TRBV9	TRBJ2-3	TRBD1	CASSVDRASTDTQYF	TGTGCCAGCAGCGTGGACAGGGCTAGCACAGATACGCAGTATTTT
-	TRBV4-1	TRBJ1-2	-	CASSQDHGGNYGYTF	TGCGCCAGCAGCCAAGATCACGGAGGAAACTATGGCTACACCTTC
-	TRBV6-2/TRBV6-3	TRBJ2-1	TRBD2	CASSFRLAGDYNEQFF	TGTGCCAGCAGTTTCCGACTAGCGGGAGACTACAATGAGCAGTTCTTC
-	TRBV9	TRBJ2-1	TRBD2	CASSVEPLAGEVFNEQFF	TGTGCCAGCAGCGTAGAGCCCCTAGCGGGAGAAGTCTTCAATGAGCAGTTCTTC
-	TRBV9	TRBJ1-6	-	CASRGSGTSPLHF	TGTGCCAGCAGGGGGTCGGGAACCTCACCCCTCCACTTT
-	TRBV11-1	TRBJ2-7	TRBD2	CASSLAGTSGDITYF	TGTGCCAGCAGCTTAGCGGGGACTAGCGGGGACATTACCTACTTC
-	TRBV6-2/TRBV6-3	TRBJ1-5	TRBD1	CASSFRDSEYQPQHF	TGTGCCAGCAGTTTCCGGGACAGTGAATATCAGCCCCAGCATTTT
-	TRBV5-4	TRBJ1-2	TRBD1	CASSPGQGAPGYTF	TGTGCCAGCAGCCCCGGACAGGGGGCGCCCGGCTACACCTTC
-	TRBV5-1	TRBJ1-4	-	CASSLDGRGSNEKLFF	TGCGCCAGCAGCTTGGACGGGAGGGGGTCTAATGAAAAACTGTTTTTT
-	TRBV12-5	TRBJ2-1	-	CASGLGPFRVDEQFF	TGTGCTAGTGGTTTGGGACCGTTTCGGGTCGATGAGCAGTTCTTC
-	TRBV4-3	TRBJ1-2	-	CASSQQRAVSNGYTF	TGCGCCAGCAGCCAGCAGAGGGCGGTCTCGAACGGCTACACCTTC
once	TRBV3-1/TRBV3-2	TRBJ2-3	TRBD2	CASSPEGASGASTDTQYF	TGTGCCAGCAGCCCAGAAGGCGCTAGCGGTGCTAGCACAGATACGCAGTATTTT
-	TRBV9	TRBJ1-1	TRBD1	CASSSDRGNTEAFF	TGTGCCAGCAGCTCGGACAGGGGGAACACTGAAGCTTTCTTT
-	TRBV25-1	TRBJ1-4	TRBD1	CASSVRTGINEKLFF	TGTGCCAGCAGTGTCCGGACAGGCATTAATGAAAAACTGTTTTTT
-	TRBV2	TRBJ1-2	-	CASSSMTGNYGYTF	TGTGCCAGCAGTTCTATGACGGGGAACTATGGCTACACCTTC
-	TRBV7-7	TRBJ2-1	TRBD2	CASSLDPAGGQNEQFF	TGTGCCAGCAGCTTAGATCCAGCGGGAGGTCAAAATGAGCAGTTCTTC
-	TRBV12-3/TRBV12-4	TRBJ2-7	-	CASSLGSFEQYF	TGTGCCAGCAGTTTGGGGAGCTTTGAGCAGTACTTC
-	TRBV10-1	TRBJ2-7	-	CASSSKDFSYEQYF	TGCGCCAGCAGCTCCAAGGACTTCTCCTACGAGCAGTACTTC
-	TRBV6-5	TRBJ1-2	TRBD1	CASSTDRAPYGYTF	TGTGCCAGCAGTACGGACAGGGCCCCCTATGGCTACACCTTC
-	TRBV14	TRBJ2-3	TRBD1	CASSQGDNRGDTQYF	TGTGCCAGCAGCCAAGGGGATAACAGGGGGGATACGCAGTATTTT
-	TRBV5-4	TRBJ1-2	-	CASSLTQENYGYTF	TGTGCCAGCAGCTTGACACAGGAGAACTATGGCTACACCTTC
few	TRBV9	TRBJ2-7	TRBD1	CASSVGTGGGYEQYF	TGTGCCAGCAGCGTCGGGACAGGGGGCGGGTACGAGCAGTACTTC
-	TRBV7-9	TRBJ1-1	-	CASSFSVAEAFF	TGTGCCAGCAGCTTTTCGGTTGCTGAAGCTTTCTTT
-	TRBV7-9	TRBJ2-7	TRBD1	CASSLGDRNTYEQYF	TGTGCCAGCAGCTTAGGGGACAGGAACACCTACGAGCAGTACTTC
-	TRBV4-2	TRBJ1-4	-	CASQLGRGATNEKLFF	TGTGCCAGTCAACTAGGGAGGGGGGCAACTAATGAAAAACTGTTTTTT
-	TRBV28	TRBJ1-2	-	CASSFSQALYGYTF	TGTGCCAGCAGTTTTTCGCAGGCCCTCTATGGCTACACCTTC
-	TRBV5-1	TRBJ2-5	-	CASSLDRVETQYF	TGCGCCAGCAGCTTGGATCGGGTTGAGACCCAGTACTTC
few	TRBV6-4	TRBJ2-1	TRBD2	CASSASSGGAEQFF	TGTGCCAGCAGTGCCTCTAGCGGGGGGGCTGAGCAGTTCTTC
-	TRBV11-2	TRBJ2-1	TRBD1	CASSPQGATYNEQFF	TGTGCCAGCAGCCCACAGGGGGCTACGTACAATGAGCAGTTCTTC
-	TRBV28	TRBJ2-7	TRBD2	CATWGGSSYEQYF	TGTGCCACCTGGGGCGGGAGTTCCTACGAGCAGTACTTC
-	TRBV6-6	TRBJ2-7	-	CASSKGVIEQYF	TGTGCCAGCAGCAAAGGGGTAATCGAGCAGTACTTC
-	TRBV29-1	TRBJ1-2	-	CSVAGGGKDGYTF	TGCAGCGTTGCGGGGGGCGGGAAGGATGGCTACACCTTC
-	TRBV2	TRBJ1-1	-	CASEPRGVNTEAFF	TGTGCCAGCGAGCCCCGGGGGGTGAACACTGAAGCTTTCTTT
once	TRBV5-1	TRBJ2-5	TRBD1	CASSFPQGQGLGTQYF	TGCGCCAGCAGCTTCCCTCAAGGACAGGGCCTAGGGACCCAGTACTTC
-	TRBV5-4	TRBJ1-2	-	CASSPFTGRERGWGGYTF	TGTGCCAGCAGCCCCTTTACGGGGCGGGAAAGGGGATGGGGTGGCTACACCTTC
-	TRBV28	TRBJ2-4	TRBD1	CASSFRDRDAKNIQYF	TGTGCCAGCAGTTTCCGGGACAGGGATGCCAAAAACATTCAGTACTTC
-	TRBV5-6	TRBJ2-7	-	CASSLAYLTSYEQYF	TGTGCCAGCAGCTTGGCCTACTTAACGAGCTACGAGCAGTACTTC
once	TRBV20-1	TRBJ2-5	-	CSASTGKETQYF	TGCAGTGCTAGTACCGGGAAAGAGACCCAGTACTTC
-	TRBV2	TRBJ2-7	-	CASSVSRASSYEQYF	TGTGCCAGCAGTGTATCCCGCGCGAGCTCCTACGAGCAGTACTTC
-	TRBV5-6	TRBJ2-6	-	CASTWSGYSGANVLTF	TGTGCCAGCACTTGGAGCGGGTACTCTGGGGCCAACGTCCTGACTTTC
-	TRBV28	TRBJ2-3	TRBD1	CASSLMGGTDSTDTQYF	TGTGCCAGCAGTTTAATGGGTGGGACAGATAGCACAGATACGCAGTATTTT
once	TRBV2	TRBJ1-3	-	CASREGSAGNTIYF	TGTGCCAGCAGAGAGGGAAGCGCTGGAAACACCATATATTTT